This TCR beta chain was observed in a study of radiation and T cells in renal cell carcinoma. The protocol was immunoSEQ multiplex PCR, while the TCRdb copy is restricted to in-frame clones and leaves out a portion. The profile shows about 23,000 clones, 45% to 55% of them singletons. As concerns this clone: The antigen remains unidentified.

Treatment specified: treatment-naive control, cytoreductive nephrectomy. Germline V gene lookup returns CDR1 MNHNS and CDR2 SASEGT. CDR3 length: 13 residues. V shed 3 bases and J shed 4 bases, with 9 bases lying between them. Study outcomes and limitations: Tumor samples were small regions of approximately 1.1 g. Irradiated tumors held more dominant CDR3 motifs than control tumors.

This sample comprised tumor tissue, obtained from a patient whose treatment was nephrectomy without radiotherapy. This rearrangement joins TRBV6-1 to TRBJ1-2; possible D gene TRBD1, 5 bases. The sequence was obtained from a human donor with renal cell carcinoma. In nucleotides, the CDR3 is TGTGCCAGCAGTGATTCGGGGACCTATGGCTACACCTTC. Protein sequence: CASSDSGTYGYTF.